Each of the 28 T cell receptor beta chains below was sequenced from the same sample in a study of Ad26.COV2.S vaccination and SARS-CoV-2 variants. Profiled with immunoSEQ multiplex PCR; TCRdb holds only in-frame clones, not every one. The repertoire has some 390,000 clones, approximately 86% of them found once; the top ten carry 3% to 3.5%. Indicated treatment: approximately 18 received Ad26.COV2.S at low or high dose, single or two shots; roughly five received placebo; per-sample allocation not given. On day 63 after the first injection, vaccine and placebo recipients gave samples. The sequences come from peripheral blood, collected in a trial of Ad26.COV2.S vaccine versus placebo. The receptors stem from a person between 18 and 60 years old who received the Ad26.COV2.S COVID-19 vaccine or a placebo.

The V gene is TRBV19, the J gene TRBJ1-5, with D maybe TRBD1 (5 bases). The CDR3 length is 15 residues. Germline loops: CDR1 LNHDA, CDR2 SQIVND (reference sequence). V was cut by 1 base and J by 4 bases, with 11 bases left in between. CDR3 bases: TGTGCCAGTAGTATAGTTTCGGGACTGAATCAGCCCCAGCATTTT. This codes for CASSIVSGLNQPQHF.

The rearrangement links TRBV18 to TRBJ1-3, with a possible D match to TRBD1 (5 bases). The CDR3 has 17 amino acids. Germline CDR1 is KGHSH and CDR2 is LQKENI. V was clipped by 0 bases and J by 0 bases, with 12 bases between them. The CDR3 spells CASSPPVAGTSGNTIYF. For the CDR3, the DNA is TGTGCCAGCTCACCACCGGTGGCGGGGACCTCTGGAAACACCATATATTTT.

The rearrangement uses TRBV27 and TRBJ2-5; D might be TRBD2 (6 bases). The CDR3 runs 12 residues. Trimming left V 5 bases short and J 7 bases short, with 11 bases between. CDR1 MNHEY and CDR2 SMNVEV come from the germline V gene (reference sequence). CDR3 nucleotide sequence: TGTGCCAGCAGTAGACTAGATGGGACCCAGTACTTC. Encoded protein: CASSRLDGTQYF.

The V and J genes are TRBV7-8 and TRBJ2-1, with a tentative D call TRBD2 (6 bases). Germline lookup yields CDR1 SGHVS and CDR2 FQNEAQ. The CDR3 runs 15 residues. Trimming shortened V by 1 base and J by 0 bases, and 7 bases separated the two germline ends. The chain's CDR3 is CASSLVAASYNEQFF. CDR3 bases: TGTGCCAGCAGCTTAGTAGCGGCCTCCTACAATGAGCAGTTCTTC. Using reference TRBV7-8 and TRBJ2-1 for the parts outside the CDR3, the full variable domain is GAGVSQSPRYKVAKRGQDVALRCDPISGHVSLFWYQQALGQGPEFLTYFQNEAQLDKSGLPSDRFFAERPEGSVSTLKIQRTQQEDSAVYLCASSLVAASYNEQFFGPGTRLTVL.

The CDR3 DNA sequence: TGTGCCAGCAGTCCGCCGGGACTCCAGCAGTTCTTC. Amino acid sequence: CASSPPGLQQFF. This chain uses TRBV12-3 or TRBV12-4 with TRBJ2-1; possible D gene TRBD2, 6 bases. V was pared by 5 bases and J by 11 bases, with 13 bases between. This CDR3 is built from 12 residues.

This clone was seen at least ten times. The chain links TRBV6-4 to TRBJ1-6, with 9 bases fitting TRBD1. Unmatched junction bases numbered 0, after V lost 0 bases and J lost 6 bases. Germline V gene data show CDR1 as MRHNA and CDR2 as SNTAGT. This CDR3 has 15 amino acids. As DNA, the CDR3 is TGTGCCAGCAGTGACTCGGGACAGGGTAATTCACCCCTCCACTTT. Encoded protein: CASSDSGQGNSPLHF.

DNA for the CDR3: TGCGCCAGCAGCTTCAGTCAAACCTCTGAAGCTTTCTTT. This sequence encodes CASSFSQTSEAFF. The chain joins TRBV5-1 to TRBJ1-1; D gene ambiguous. Trimming took 2 bases from V and 6 from J, leaving 11 bases between them. The CDR3 covers 13 residues. CDR1 SGHRS and CDR2 YFSETQ come from the germline V gene. The whole variable domain, remainder taken from reference TRBV5-1 and TRBJ1-1, is KAGVTQTPRYLIKTRGQQVTLSCSPISGHRSVSWYQQTPGQGLQFLFEYFSETQRNKGNFPGRFSGRQFSNSRSEMNVSTLELGDSALYLCASSFSQTSEAFFGQGTRLTVV.

The chain employs TRBV7-9 and TRBJ2-5; D possibly corresponds to TRBD2 (6 bases). V shed 5 bases and J shed 5 bases, with 9 bases lying between them. The length of the CDR3 is 12 residues. The germline V gene encodes CDR1 SEHNR and CDR2 FQNEAQ (reference sequence). The CDR3 DNA reads as TGTGCCAGCAGCGGAGGGAGGGAGACCCAGTACTTC. Translated, it gives CASSGGRETQYF.

The chain couples TRBV4-1 to TRBJ1-5; D remains unclear. The germline V gene encodes CDR1 MGHRA and CDR2 YSYEKL. The CDR3 sequence is 13 residues long. V lost 2 bases and J lost 4, with 6 bases in between. The CDR3 nucleotides are TGCGCCAGCAGCCAACAAGAAAATCAGCCCCAGCATTTT. Its protein is CASSQQENQPQHF.

Concerning this clone: Other DNA sequences in this sample translate to the same CDR3. This chain uses TRBV5-1 with TRBJ2-1; TRBD2 matches at 10 bases. V trimming: 0 bases; J trimming: 3 bases; junction bases outside the gene matches: 0. Germline CDR1 is SGHRS and CDR2 is YFSETQ. The CDR3 runs to 15 residues. The CDR3 reads CASSLGLAGYNEQFF. DNA of the CDR3: TGCGCCAGCAGCTTGGGACTAGCGGGCTACAATGAGCAGTTCTTC.

The V and J genes are TRBV4-1 and TRBJ2-1, with D possibly matching TRBD2 (5 bases). The length of the CDR3 is 15 residues. The V end was cut by 2 bases, the J end by 2 bases, with 10 bases between. Germline V CDR1 and CDR2: MGHRA, YSYEKL. The CDR3 spells CASSQITGTYNEQFF. CDR3 sequence (DNA): TGCGCCAGCAGCCAAATAACCGGGACCTACAATGAGCAGTTCTTC.

The V and J genes are TRBV5-1 and TRBJ1-2; D remains unclear. This CDR3 region has 13 residues. CDR1 and CDR2 from the germline V gene are SGHRS and YFSETQ. The germline V and J ends were trimmed by 0 bases and 8 bases, with 11 bases remaining between them. The CDR3 region is CASSLGSGEGYTF. In nucleotides, the CDR3 is TGCGCCAGCAGCTTGGGGTCCGGGGAAGGCTACACCTTC.

This chain connects TRBV10-3 to TRBJ1-2; D remains ambiguous. The CDR3 is 13 residues long. Germline-derived CDR1 and CDR2 are ENHRY and SYGVKD. V was shortened by 4 bases and J by 0 bases, with 6 bases between the two germline ends. The CDR3 bases are TGTGCCATCAGTGTGCAGGCTAACTATGGCTACACCTTC. Protein: CAISVQANYGYTF.

The chain links TRBV6-1 to TRBJ1-2; D is undetermined. Germline assignment: CDR1 MNHNS and CDR2 SASEGT. The ends were cut back, 3 bases at V and 8 bases at J, with 19 bases in the middle. The CDR3 covers 15 residues. CDR3 coding DNA: TGTGCCAGCAGTGACCTTACTGGAACACCGGAGGGCTACACCTTC. Amino acids: CASSDLTGTPEGYTF.

The chain carries TRBV7-9 and TRBJ2-1; D unresolved. Germline V CDR1 and CDR2: SEHNR, FQNEAQ (reference sequence). The CDR3 sequence is 15 residues long. The V and J ends lost 1 base and 7 bases respectively, with 14 bases between them. The CDR3 reads CASSLGDRVYNEQFF. The CDR3 bases are TGTGCCAGCAGCTTAGGTGACCGGGTATATAATGAGCAGTTCTTC.

The chain employs TRBV6-5 and TRBJ1-1, with a tentative D call TRBD1 (5 bases). The germline CDR1 and CDR2 sequences are MNHEY and SVGAGI. This CDR3 comprises 14 residues. The germline V and J ends were trimmed by 10 bases and 0 bases, with 15 bases remaining between them. The CDR3 coding sequence is TGTGCCACCCTAAGGGGACGGTTGAACACTGAAGCTTTCTTT. Translation: CATLRGRLNTEAFF.

The chain couples TRBV2 to TRBJ1-2, with D tentatively TRBD1 (6 bases). V was pared by 4 bases and J by 8 bases, with 14 bases between. Germline CDR1 SNHLY, CDR2 FYNNEI. This CDR3 comprises 13 residues. CDR3 nucleotide sequence: TGTGCCAGCAGTGCGGGGGGCGCAGGGGGCTACACCTTC. Translated, it gives CASSAGGAGGYTF.

The chain uses TRBV4-3 and TRBJ1-6, with a tentative D call TRBD1 (5 bases). Trimming took 0 bases from V and 4 from J, leaving 7 bases between them. The germline V gene has CDR1 LGHNA and CDR2 YSLEER. This CDR3 has 15 residues. The CDR3 DNA is TGCGCCAGCAGCCAAGAGACAGTTTATAATTCACCCCTCCACTTT. Amino acids: CASSQETVYNSPLHF.

This chain joins TRBV5-1 and TRBJ1-6; D is undetermined. CDR1 and CDR2 from the germline V gene are SGHRS and YFSETQ. The length of the CDR3 is 13 residues. Trimming removed 1 base from V and 5 bases from J, with 4 bases in between. DNA of the CDR3: TGCGCCAGCAGCTTGAGTAATAATTCACCCCTCCACTTT. Its translation is CASSLSNNSPLHF.

The rearrangement uses TRBV5-5 and TRBJ2-1; D gene uncertain. CDR1 SGHKS and CDR2 YYEKEE come from the germline V gene (reference sequence). The CDR3 extends over 15 amino acids. V gave up 2 bases and J gave up 2 bases, with 11 bases separating them. CDR3 region: CASSFDGPTYNEQFF. CDR3 nucleotide sequence: TGTGCCAGCAGCTTTGATGGTCCCACCTACAATGAGCAGTTCTTC.

V and J are TRBV24-1 and TRBJ1-5, with 8 bases fitting TRBD1. CDR1 is KGHDR, CDR2 SFDVKD, per germline. The V segment lost 5 bases and the J segment 6 bases; nucleotides outside the gene matches: 2. The length of the CDR3 is 13 residues. The CDR3 sequence is CATSGQGFQPQHF. The CDR3 bases are TGTGCCACCAGTGGACAGGGGTTTCAGCCCCAGCATTTT.

The V gene is TRBV5-1, the J gene TRBJ1-1; D is unresolved. Germline V CDR1 and CDR2: SGHRS, YFSETQ. The CDR3 runs to 13 residues. The ends were cut back, 0 bases at V and 2 bases at J, with 5 bases in the middle. CDR3 in amino acids: CASSLALNTEAFF. Here the CDR3 DNA reads TGCGCCAGCAGCTTGGCTCTAAACACTGAAGCTTTCTTT.

This chain links TRBV6-5 with TRBJ1-5; TRBD1 is a possible D gene (6 bases). CDR1 and CDR2 (germline): MNHEY, SVGAGI. This CDR3 spans 14 amino acids. V was pared by 5 bases and J by 5 bases, with 13 bases between. CDR3 region: CASSPGTLYQPQHF. DNA for the CDR3: TGTGCCAGCAGTCCCGGGACACTTTATCAGCCCCAGCATTTT.

The chain couples TRBV5-4 to TRBJ2-7; D gene uncertain. The CDR3 loop spans 17 amino acids. V was pared by 0 bases and J by 3 bases, with 19 bases between. Germline V gene lookup returns CDR1 SGHNT and CDR2 YYREEE (reference sequence). The CDR3 spells CASSLVPGPPSGYEQYF. CDR3 DNA sequence: TGTGCCAGCAGCTTGGTTCCGGGCCCTCCTTCTGGCTACGAGCAGTACTTC. Full variable domain (missing parts from reference TRBV5-4 and TRBJ2-7): ETGVTQSPTHLIKTRGQQVTLRCSSQSGHNTVSWYQQALGQGPQFIFQYYREEENGRGNFPPRFSGLQFPNYSSELNVNALELDDSALYLCASSLVPGPPSGYEQYFGPGTRLTVT.

The CDR3 DNA reads as TGTGCCAGCAGTTACTCTAACCAGAGGTGGGAGACCCAGTACTTC. It specifies CASSYSNQRWETQYF. The chain is built from TRBV6-2 or TRBV6-3 and TRBJ2-5, with D hard to call. Germline CDR1 reads MNHEY; CDR2 reads SVGEGT. There are 15 residues in the CDR3. The ends were cut back, 0 bases at V and 5 bases at J, with 13 bases in the middle.

The chain recombines TRBV19 with TRBJ2-7; 9 bases are shared with TRBD1. Trimming at V came to 5 bases and at J to 6 bases, leaving 8 bases not matched to a gene. CDR3 length equals 14 residues. Per the germline V gene, CDR1 is LNHDA and CDR2 is SQIVND (reference sequence). In DNA form, the CDR3 reads TGTGCCAGTAGTGCCGGGACAGGGCAGTCCGAGCAGTACTTC. Translation: CASSAGTGQSEQYF.

This clone was recorded once. The chain has TRBV12-3 or TRBV12-4 and TRBJ2-4, with 8 bases matching TRBD1. J lost 9 bases, V lost 5 bases, and 6 bases had no gene match. There are 13 residues in the CDR3. The CDR3 sequence: CASSLDREAIQYF. The CDR3, as DNA: TGTGCCAGCAGTCTGGACAGGGAAGCCATTCAGTACTTC.

The J gene is TRBJ1-2, the V gene TRBV11-2; D gene unclear. The germline V gene has CDR1 SGHAT and CDR2 FQNNGV. V shed 5 bases and J shed 4 bases, with 17 bases lying between them. The CDR3 length is 15 residues. The CDR3 coding sequence is TGTGCCAGCAGCGCGGGGTGGGAAGCTTCCTATGGCTACACCTTC. Encoded protein: CASSAGWEASYGYTF.